This TCR beta chain was profiled in a study of glioma-infiltrating T cells. General study results and limits: Patients with low tissue-blood divergence carried a signature set of shared blood CDR3 motifs.

Between the trimmed V and J ends, which lost 2 bases and 10 bases, there was a span of 15 bases. Germline V gene lookup returns CDR1 MDHEN and CDR2 SYDVKM. The CDR3 consists of 14 residues. With respect to this clonotype: Its antigen is currently unknown. Given a much more abundant clone one base away, this may be a read error.

Amplification of TCR alpha and beta CDR3 regions from RNA used iRepertoire nested multiplex PCR. TCRdb analysed the multiplex PCR reads with MiXCR anew, one entry per CDR3 protein. The sample holds about 410,000 distinct CDR3 sequences, roughly two fifths seen once. V and J are TRBV28 and TRBJ1-5; D gene unclear. Input material: glioma tissue, nonneoplastic brain tissue, or PBMCs (not recorded which). This receptor was taken from a human donor with low-grade glioma or glioblastoma, undergoing nonglioma brain surgery, or in good health (not recorded which). The CDR3 DNA follows: TGTGCCAGCAGTTTAAATCCACTCCGATCCCCCCAGCATTTT. It specifies CASSLNPLRSPQHF.